The clone carrying this T cell receptor beta chain is labeled as medium-sized. Sequenced by immunoSEQ multiplex PCR; TCRdb stores in-frame clones only, minus some. This table holds about 15,000 clones, roughly a third found once. The data derive from a study of graft-versus-host responses after intestinal transplantation. Study information: Anti-thymocyte globulin was used for induction in all recipients, who then took tacrolimus and steroids for approximately 3 years.

Sequenced here: alloreactive CD4+ T cells from a mixed lymphocyte reaction culture, sampled before intestinal transplant. Subset: CFSE-low proliferating T cells sorted from approximately 6-day pre-transplant mixed lymphocyte reaction (GvH or HvG direction). This TCR derives from a human patient who received an intestinal transplant.

CDR3: CASSSPGRSTSYEQYF. CDR3 bases: TGTGCCAGCAGTTCCCCGGGACGTTCGACCTCCTACGAGCAGTACTTC. The chain employs TRBV6-5 and TRBJ2-7; D assignment may be TRBD1 or TRBD2 (5 bases each). The CDR3 runs 16 residues. The V end lost 4 bases, the J end lost 0 bases, and 16 bases lay between the germline ends. Per germline, CDR1 MNHEY and CDR2 SVGAGI.